A single sample gave rise to the 21 T cell receptor beta chains below, sequenced in a study of T cells in localized non-small cell lung cancer. Generated by immunoSEQ multiplex PCR, the TCRdb table keeps only in-frame clones and is missing some. Of over a thousand clones listed, 20% are singletons. The starting material was normal lung tissue next to the tumor, obtained before any cancer treatment. These receptors originate from a woman aged 40 to 75 with stage II lung adenocarcinoma.

The sample holds a few counts of this clone. The sample holds other DNA sequences that translate to the same CDR3. The chain links TRBV9 to TRBJ1-6; possible D gene TRBD1, 6 bases. Germline assignment: CDR1 SGDLS and CDR2 YYNGEE. CDR3 size: 15 residues. Trimming cost V 0 bases and J 9 bases, with 13 bases left between them. The CDR3 coding sequence is TGTGCCAGCAGCGTAGAGGATAGGGGGGGTTCACCCCTCCACTTT. Its protein is CASSVEDRGGSPLHF. Full variable domain (remainder filled in from reference TRBV9 and TRBJ1-6): DSGVTQTPKHLITATGQRVTLRCSPRSGDLSVYWYQQSLDQGLQFLIQYYNGEERAKGNILERFSAQQFPDLHSELNLSSLELGDSALYFCASSVEDRGGSPLHFGNGTRLTVT.

By share of the sample, this clone is medium-sized. CDR3 sequence (DNA): TGTGCCAGCAGCCCACGTGAGGGAATGGGGCCCCAGCATTTT. This codes for CASSPREGMGPQHF. This sequence joins TRBV11-3 and TRBJ1-5, with D unclear. This CDR3 has 14 residues. Germline V lookup: CDR1 SGHNT, CDR2 YENEEA. V lost 5 bases, J lost 9 bases, and 17 bases lay in between.

The V and J genes are TRBV11-3 and TRBJ1-1, with D maybe TRBD1 (5 bases). Trimming removed 0 bases from V and 6 bases from J, with 14 bases in between. The CDR3 is 15 residues long. Germline CDR1 and CDR2: SGHNT and YENEEA. The CDR3 region has the DNA TGTGCCAGCAGCTTAGATCAGGGTATTGGGGCTGAAGCTTTCTTT. Residues: CASSLDQGIGAEAFF.

This clone was seen only a few times. The chain combines TRBV6-8 with TRBJ1-3; perhaps TRBD1 as D (5 bases). There are 13 residues in the CDR3. Trimming shortened V by 11 bases and J by 2 bases, and 13 bases separated the two germline ends. Germline CDR1 MNHGY, CDR2 SAAAGT. CDR3 sequence (DNA): TGTGCCTGCGGTGGGGGAACTGGAAACACCATATATTTT. Amino acids: CACGGGTGNTIYF.

This clone turned up a few times. The chain links TRBV19 to TRBJ2-7; possible D gene TRBD1, 5 bases. The CDR3 is 14 amino acids. V dropped 3 bases and J dropped 6 bases, with 15 bases sitting between them. Per germline, CDR1 LNHDA and CDR2 SQIVND (reference sequence). The CDR3, as DNA: TGTGCCAGTAGTATTATTGCAGGGCAGGCCGAGCAGTACTTC. It encodes CASSIIAGQAEQYF.

In regard to this clone: This CDR3 is also generated by other DNA sequences in the sample. The chain couples TRBV19 to TRBJ2-7, with 10 positions matching TRBD2. The length of the CDR3 is 12 residues. The trim removed 9 bases at V and 2 bases at J, leaving 1 base unmatched. The V gene's germline CDR1 is LNHDA and CDR2 SQIVND (reference sequence). CDR3 sequence (DNA): TGTGCCAGCAGCGGGGGGGCCTACGAGCAGTACTTC. It specifies CASSGGAYEQYF.

This clone was counted a single time. V and J are TRBV4-1 and TRBJ1-4, with D hard to call. Trimming shortened V by 7 bases and J by 6 bases, and 9 bases separated the two germline ends. The germline V gene has CDR1 MGHRA and CDR2 YSYEKL. The CDR3 extends over 12 amino acids. CDR3 in DNA: TGCGCCAGCAACGTGAGGGATGAAAAACTGTTTTTT. Protein: CASNVRDEKLFF.

By share of the sample, this clone is hyperexpanded. J is TRBJ1-2 and V is TRBV14, with D unclear. Germline CDR1 and CDR2: SGHDN and FVKESK. The length of the CDR3 is 12 residues. The V end lost 0 bases, the J end lost 8 bases, and 7 bases lay between the germline ends. CDR3 nucleotide sequence: TGTGCCAGCAGCCAAGATCGGGTGGGCTACACCTTC. Its translation: CASSQDRVGYTF.

The chain combines TRBV10-3 with TRBJ1-2; 9 bases fit TRBD1. The V segment lost 2 bases and the J segment 8 bases; nucleotides outside the gene matches: 6. Germline V gene sequence: CDR1 ENHRY, CDR2 SYGVKD. The CDR3 runs to 14 residues. The CDR3 DNA follows: TGTGCCATCAGTGAGCAGGGACAGGGTGGAGGCTACACCTTC. Amino acid sequence: CAISEQGQGGGYTF.

In its sample, this clone ranks as medium-sized (0.01 to 0.1%). The chain uses TRBV11-3 and TRBJ2-7, with 8 bases identical to TRBD1. CDR3 length: 14 residues. Looked up from germline, CDR1 is SGHNT and CDR2 is YENEEA. J lost 2 bases, V lost 1 base, and 1 base had no gene match. This chain's CDR3 is CASSLVTGAYEQYF. As DNA, the CDR3 is TGTGCCAGCAGCTTAGTGACAGGGGCCTACGAGCAGTACTTC.

By share, this clone ranks as medium-sized. This rearrangement joins TRBV11-3 to TRBJ2-2; tentatively, D is TRBD1 or TRBD2 (6 bases each). The CDR3 runs 16 residues. Germline loops: CDR1 SGHNT, CDR2 YENEEA. The V end lost 1 base, the J end lost 5 bases, and 14 bases lay between the germline ends. The CDR3 here is CASSLVGGSDTGELFF. CDR3 nucleotides: TGTGCCAGCAGCTTAGTGGGGGGCTCGGATACCGGGGAGCTGTTTTTT.

The rearrangement links TRBV11-1 to TRBJ2-3, with 10 bases aligning to TRBD2. Trimming at V came to 5 bases and at J to 3 bases, leaving 5 bases not matched to a gene. Germline-derived CDR1 and CDR2 are SGHAT and FQDESV (reference sequence). This CDR3 comprises 15 residues. The CDR3 DNA is TGTGCCAGCAGCCAAGCGGGGGGGATTACAGATACGCAGTATTTT. This sequence encodes CASSQAGGITDTQYF.

This clone has only a few counts. This chain links TRBV23-1 with TRBJ2-2, with D possibly matching TRBD2 (5 bases). TRBV23-1 is given ORF status, its function remaining uncertain. This CDR3 comprises 13 residues. The germline V and J ends were trimmed by 6 bases and 7 bases, with 12 bases remaining between them. This CDR3 reads CASSVQGSGELFF. DNA of the CDR3: TGCGCCAGCAGCGTACAAGGGAGCGGGGAGCTGTTTTTT.

This clone was found a few times. This rearrangement joins TRBV11-3 to TRBJ2-6; the D is unclear. The germline CDR1 and CDR2 sequences are SGHNT and YENEEA. V was clipped by 0 bases and J by 3 bases, with 6 bases between them. The CDR3 length is 15 residues. DNA for the CDR3: TGTGCCAGCAGCTTAGAGGGAAGTGGGGCCAACGTCCTGACTTTC. Amino acids: CASSLEGSGANVLTF. Based on the CDR3 plus reference TRBV11-3 and TRBJ2-6, the full variable domain is EAGVVQSPRYKIIEKKQPVAFWCNPISGHNTLYWYLQNLGQGPELLIRYENEEAVDDSQLPKDRFSAERLKGVDSTLKIQPAELGDSAVYLCASSLEGSGANVLTFGAGSRLTVL.

This clone has just a few counts. The rearrangement uses TRBV11-3 and TRBJ2-6; D is possibly TRBD1 (5 bases). Trimming pared 5 bases from V and 0 bases from J, leaving 14 bases between. The CDR3 has 17 residues. Germline V gene data show CDR1 as SGHNT and CDR2 as YENEEA. CDR3: CASSGIDSNSGANVLTF. CDR3 DNA sequence: TGTGCCAGCAGCGGAATTGACAGCAACTCTGGGGCCAACGTCCTGACTTTC.

This chain connects TRBV9 to TRBJ2-3; 9 bases fit TRBD2. Losses at the gene ends were 4 bases for V and 2 bases for J; bases not matched to a gene: 8. Germline CDR1 SGDLS, CDR2 YYNGEE. This CDR3 spans 16 amino acids. As DNA, the CDR3 is TGTGCCAGCAGCTCCACCGGGACTAGCAACACAGATACGCAGTATTTT. It yields the protein CASSSTGTSNTDTQYF.

Judged by abundance, this clone is large. The chain has TRBV16 and TRBJ1-2; D unclear. This CDR3 contains 13 residues. Trimming took off 4 bases at V and 3 bases at J, with 9 bases between the two ends. Per germline, CDR1 KGHSY and CDR2 FQNENV. The CDR3 nucleotides are TGTGCCAGCAGCCTAAGGTTGGACTATGGCTACACCTTC. Protein sequence: CASSLRLDYGYTF.

The V gene is TRBV28, the J gene TRBJ1-1; D not resolved. CDR3 size: 12 residues. CDR1 and CDR2 from the germline V gene are MDHEN and SYDVKM. Trimming took 2 bases from V and 11 from J, leaving 12 bases between them. CDR3 DNA: TGTGCCAGCAGTTTAGAGGGAGGCAAGGCTTTCTTT. Its protein is CASSLEGGKAFF.

This clone turned up a few times. Mismatch with germline at one junction end may stem from a read error. The genes are TRBV6-8 and TRBJ2-2, with D perhaps matching TRBD2 (6 bases). The germline V gene encodes CDR1 MNHGY and CDR2 SAAAGT. This CDR3 has 16 residues. The DNA for the CDR3 is TGTGCCATCAGTGCAGGGCGGGGCCAAGGCACCGGGGAGCTGTTTTTT. It codes for CAISAGRGQGTGELFF.

In its sample, this clone ranks as medium-sized. The genes are TRBV6-8 and TRBJ2-5; TRBD1 matches 11 bases. The germline V gene has CDR1 MNHGY and CDR2 SAAAGT. V lost 6 bases to trimming and J lost 7 bases; unmatched junction nucleotides: 4. The CDR3 runs to 13 residues. The CDR3 sequence is CASSLGTGGTQYF. CDR3 bases: TGTGCCAGCAGCCTCGGGACAGGGGGGACCCAGTACTTC.

This rearrangement joins TRBV19 to TRBJ2-7, with D tentatively TRBD2 (6 bases). The CDR3 runs to 13 residues. V lost 3 bases to trimming and J lost 0 bases, with 6 bases between them. In germline, CDR1 is LNHDA, CDR2 SQIVND (reference sequence). DNA for the CDR3: TGTGCCAGTAGTATCGGGAGCTCCTACGAGCAGTACTTC. This encodes CASSIGSSYEQYF.